This T cell receptor (beta chain) is drawn from a study of vaccination and CD4 T cells after COVID-19. Whole-study context: Stimulation of the cells used overlapping spike peptide pools from SARS-CoV-2 and from the common cold coronaviruses HCoV-NL63, HCoV-OC43 and HCoV-229E.

Treatment noted: approximately nine-day PBMC culture with coronavirus spike peptide pools or control peptides (ViraFEST assay). Antigen-specific T cell expansion with peptide pools preceded TCR sequencing in the ViraFEST approach. In this sample, this clonotype turned up a few times. Its specificity is unknown. Notes on the study in general: Reactive clone data from convalescent patients indicated a median of roughly 86% appearing only post-vaccination.

With the Oncomine TCR Beta short-read assay, DNA from cultured CD4+ T cells was sequenced. TCRdb passed the PCR reads through MiXCR, listing each CDR3 protein once. Of approximately 18,000 distinct CDR3 sequences listed, approximately 49% are singletons. Sequencing used CD4+ T cells from blood, cultured in vitro, obtained before SARS-CoV-2 vaccination. This TCR derives from a human donor who had recovered from COVID-19.

CDR3 DNA: TGTGCCAGCAGCGGGACAGCGGGTCTGTTGGCACCCCTCCACTTT. Its translation is CASSGTAGLLAPLHF. The rearrangement joins TRBV6-1 to TRBJ1-6, with TRBD1 matching over 7 bases. This CDR3 comprises 15 residues. With 6 bases clipped from V and 11 bases from J, the junction kept 13 bases outside the gene matches. Germline V lookup: CDR1 MNHNS, CDR2 SASEGT.